The 3 T cell receptor beta chains below come from one sample, sequenced in a study of blood T cell repertoires in COVID-19. Profiling relied on immunoSEQ multiplex PCR, and the TCRdb table lists in-frame clones only, not all of them. The sample shows about 210,000 clones, around 82% of them seen only once. The specimen sequenced was peripheral blood. These receptors originate from a woman between 40 and 55 years old with acute or convalescent COVID-19.

The gene calls are TRBV7-2 and TRBJ1-4, with 8 bases fitting TRBD1. Trimming removed 5 bases from V and 13 bases from J; junction bases left unmatched: 9. Germline V gene data show CDR1 as SGHTA and CDR2 as FQGNSA. This CDR3 comprises 13 residues. The CDR3 spells CASSSLTGVRLFF. The CDR3 nucleotides read TGTGCCAGCAGCAGCCTGACAGGGGTTAGACTGTTTTTT.

The CDR3 is CASSPRAGGLSTDTQYF. CDR3 sequence (DNA): TGTGCCAGCAGCCCCCGGGCAGGGGGGCTCAGCACAGATACGCAGTATTTT. The V call is TRBV9, the J call TRBJ2-3; the D gene is possibly TRBD1 (7 bases). V lost 4 bases, J lost 0 bases, and 18 bases lay in between. The CDR3 has 17 residues. Germline lookup yields CDR1 SGDLS and CDR2 YYNGEE.

This clone was picked up a small number of times. This chain connects TRBV3-1 (or the pseudogene TRBV3-2) to TRBJ2-7; the D is unclear. The CDR3 length is 13 residues. Germline lookup yields CDR1 LGHDT and CDR2 YNNKEL (reference sequence). The germline V and J ends were trimmed by 6 bases and 6 bases, with 15 bases remaining between them. Here the CDR3 DNA reads TGTGCCAGCAGTGCTCTCAGGAAAAGCGAGCAGTACTTC. Protein: CASSALRKSEQYF.